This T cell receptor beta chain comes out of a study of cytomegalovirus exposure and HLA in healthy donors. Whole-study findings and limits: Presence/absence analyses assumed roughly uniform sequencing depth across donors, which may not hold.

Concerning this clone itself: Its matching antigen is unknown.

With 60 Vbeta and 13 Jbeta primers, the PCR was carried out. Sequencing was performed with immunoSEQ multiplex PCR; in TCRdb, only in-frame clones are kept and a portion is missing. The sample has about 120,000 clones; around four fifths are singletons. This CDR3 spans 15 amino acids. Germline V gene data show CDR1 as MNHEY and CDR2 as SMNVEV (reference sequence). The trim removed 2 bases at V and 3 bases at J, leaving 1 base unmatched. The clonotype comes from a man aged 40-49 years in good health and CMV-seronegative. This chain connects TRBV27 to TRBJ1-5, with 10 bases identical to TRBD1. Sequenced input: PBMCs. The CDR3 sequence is CASSLGTGANQPQHF. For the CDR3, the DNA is TGTGCCAGCAGTTTAGGGACAGGGGCCAATCAGCCCCAGCATTTT.